This T cell receptor beta chain was profiled in a study of cytomegalovirus exposure and HLA in healthy donors. Whole-study context: Early released data comprised some 91 million unique TCRs from HLA-typed donors. Whole-study results and caveats: With further analysis later on, most CMV-associated TCR beta chains appeared HLA-restricted.

For this clone: Its antigen is as yet unknown.

Vbeta (60) and Jbeta (13) primers were used in the PCR. Methods used by the authors: Later, an analysis found roughly 80 million unique TCR beta chains, and roughly 10 million of these were shared. This table comes from immunoSEQ multiplex PCR, and its TCRdb copy is limited to in-frame clones, with some not included. V and J calls plus clone size are reproduced from that table; the DNA served to infer D and trimming. The sample carries roughly 190,000 clones, 81% recorded once. The sequence derives from a young man in good health and CMV-seronegative. The sequenced sample consisted of PBMCs.

The CDR3: CASSLAREPYEQYF. CDR3 nucleotide sequence: TGCGCCAGCAGCTTGGCCAGGGAACCCTACGAGCAGTACTTC. V usage is TRBV5-1 and J usage is TRBJ2-7, with a possible D match to TRBD1 (5 bases). There are 14 residues in the CDR3. The germline V gene has CDR1 SGHRS and CDR2 YFSETQ. The ends were cut back, 0 bases at V and 2 bases at J, with 9 bases in the middle.